These 25 T cell receptor beta chains share one sample of origin, sequenced in a study of molecular identifiers for immune sequencing clone quantification. TCRdb fed the PCR reads into MiXCR, producing one record per CDR3 protein. The data contain approximately 500,000 distinct CDR3 sequences, about a fifth of them singletons. Sequencing was carried out using naive CD8+ T cells from blood, with Jurkat cell RNA spiked in. As for subset: FACS-sorted CD8+CD4-CCR7+CD45RA+ naive T cells. All receptors derive from a human donor in good health. Some libraries in this study had Jurkat cell RNA spiked in.

Ten or more counts support this clonotype. V usage is TRBV9 and J usage is TRBJ1-2; possibly TRBD1 for D (5 bases). CDR3 size: 15 residues. Germline V lookup: CDR1 SGDLS, CDR2 YYNGEE. V was pared by 0 bases and J by 4 bases, with 13 bases between. In DNA, the CDR3 is TGTGCCAGCAGCGTAGGAGATAGCCAGGGCTATGGCTACACCTTC. It translates to CASSVGDSQGYGYTF.

CDR3: CASSLLVTGQRNEKLFF. In DNA form, the CDR3 reads TGTGCCAGCAGCTTACTTGTAACGGGACAGAGAAATGAAAAACTGTTTTTT. The rearrangement uses TRBV7-9 and TRBJ1-4; 7 bases fit TRBD1. With V trimmed by 2 bases and J by 5 bases, 11 bases remained unmatched. This CDR3 has 17 amino acids. Germline V gives CDR1 SEHNR, CDR2 FQNEAQ (reference sequence).

This clonotype was picked up many times. The V call is TRBV10-2, the J call TRBJ1-1; D is unresolved. V gave up 8 bases and J gave up 0 bases, with 10 bases separating them. In germline, CDR1 is WSHSY, CDR2 SAAADI. CDR3 length: 13 amino acids. The CDR3 nucleotides read TGCGCCAGCTGTCCGATTATGAACACTGAAGCTTTCTTT. It yields the protein CASCPIMNTEAFF.

The chain has TRBV30 and TRBJ1-1; D unresolved. The length of the CDR3 is 12 residues. Germline CDR1 GTSNPN, CDR2 SVGIG (reference sequence). Trimming removed 3 bases from V and 3 bases from J, with 8 bases in between. CDR3 nucleotides: TGTGCCTGGAGGGACGGTTACACTGAAGCTTTCTTT. Protein: CAWRDGYTEAFF.

In this sample, this clonotype turned up many times. The chain couples TRBV5-1 to TRBJ2-7; 8 bases are shared with TRBD1. V shed 4 bases and J 3 bases; nucleotides not matched to a gene: 9. This CDR3 has 15 residues. From germline, CDR1 is SGHRS and CDR2 YFSETQ. The CDR3 nucleotides read TGCGCCAGCAGCCTCGACAGGGGATGGGGCTACGAGCAGTACTTC. Protein product: CASSLDRGWGYEQYF.

This clonotype was seen repeatedly, ten times or more. This chain's CDR3 is CASSLWTGDEPQHF. DNA of the CDR3: TGTGCCAGTAGTCTCTGGACAGGGGATGAGCCCCAGCATTTT. The V gene is TRBV19, the J gene TRBJ1-5; 9 bases line up with TRBD1. Germline CDR1 is LNHDA and CDR2 is SQIVND (reference sequence). This CDR3 spans 14 amino acids. V dropped 5 bases and J dropped 8; count of bases not matched to a gene: 7.

This clonotype was observed at least ten times. The V call is TRBV27, the J call TRBJ2-7, with D unclear. V was trimmed by 3 bases and J by 2 bases, leaving 8 bases between them. This CDR3 is 13 amino acids long. Germline-derived CDR1 and CDR2 are MNHEY and SMNVEV (reference sequence). In DNA form, the CDR3 reads TGTGCCAGCAGTTTTGGGGATACCTACGAGCAGTACTTC. It yields the protein CASSFGDTYEQYF.

This chain joins TRBV29-1 and TRBJ2-1, with unresolved D. The CDR3 totals 15 residues. CDR1 is SQVTM and CDR2 is ANQGSEA in the germline V gene. V lost 7 bases and J lost 4, with 20 bases in between. The CDR3 reads CSALRSAAPYNEQFF. The CDR3 bases are TGCAGCGCTCTTCGGTCGGCTGCGCCGTACAATGAGCAGTTCTTC.

At least ten counts were recorded for this clonotype. The rearrangement joins TRBV6-5 to TRBJ2-5; TRBD2 matches 8 bases. CDR3 size: 14 residues. V was pared by 2 bases and J by 5 bases, with 4 bases of the junction left unmatched. The germline CDR1 and CDR2 sequences are MNHEY and SVGAGI. The CDR3 is CASSYAGGRETQYF. CDR3 nucleotide sequence: TGTGCCAGCAGTTACGCGGGGGGCCGGGAGACCCAGTACTTC.

The chain has TRBV7-9 and TRBJ1-1, with unresolved D. Germline values: CDR1 SEHNR, CDR2 FQNEAQ (reference sequence). CDR3 length: 16 amino acids. With 3 bases removed from V and 0 bases from J, the gap between germline ends came to 14 bases. The CDR3 DNA follows: TGTGCCAGCAGCTTTTTTACCCCCACAATGAACACTGAAGCTTTCTTT. This gives the protein CASSFFTPTMNTEAFF.

The V and J genes are TRBV29-1 and TRBJ2-3; D uncertain. CDR3 size: 11 residues. The V end lost 7 bases, the J end lost 3 bases, and 8 bases lay between the germline ends. The germline V gene has CDR1 SQVTM and CDR2 ANQGSEA. The CDR3 loop is CSEQSTDTQYF. CDR3 in DNA: TGCAGCGAGCAGTCAACAGATACGCAGTATTTT.

This clonotype has just a few counts. The CDR3 loop reads CASSGTAYSSYNEQFF. CDR3 DNA sequence: TGTGCCAGCAGCGGGACTGCATACAGCTCCTACAATGAGCAGTTCTTC. The chain recombines TRBV12-3 or TRBV12-4 with TRBJ2-1, with D tentatively TRBD2 (6 bases). The CDR3 has 16 residues. V gave up 6 bases and J gave up 0 bases, with 15 bases separating them.

The chain links TRBV7-9 to TRBJ1-4, with TRBD1 matching over 7 bases. The CDR3 has 16 amino acids. CDR1 is SEHNR, CDR2 FQNEAQ, per germline (reference sequence). V lost 5 bases, J lost 7 bases, and 13 bases stayed unmatched. DNA for the CDR3: TGTGCCAGCAGCACGACGCCGGGACAGTCGATTGAAAAACTGTTTTTT. Translated: CASSTTPGQSIEKLFF.

This clonotype was seen a few times. The junction shows a germline mismatch at one end, possibly a read error. The J gene is TRBJ2-7, the V gene TRBV13; the match to TRBD1 covers 8 bases. Germline assignment: CDR1 PRHDT and CDR2 FYEKMQ (reference sequence). The CDR3 has 14 amino acids. DNA for the CDR3: TGTGCCAGCAGCATAGGCAGGGGGCACTACGAGCAGTACTTC. Amino acid sequence: CASSIGRGHYEQYF.

This clonotype was recorded a few times. This rearrangement joins TRBV30 to TRBJ1-2; D gene ambiguous. Germline CDR1 is GTSNPN and CDR2 is SVGIG (reference sequence). The CDR3 has 14 amino acids. Trimming took off 0 bases at V and 2 bases at J, with 10 bases between the two ends. The CDR3 loop is CAWSVTRANYGYTF. CDR3 DNA: TGTGCCTGGAGTGTAACCCGGGCGAACTATGGCTACACCTTC.

Ten or more counts support this clonotype. The J gene is TRBJ1-2, the V gene TRBV30; possibly TRBD1 for D (6 bases). V was trimmed by 0 bases and J by 5 bases, leaving 13 bases between them. The CDR3 spans 14 residues. Germline CDR1 is GTSNPN and CDR2 is SVGIG (reference sequence). CDR3 in DNA: TGTGCCTGGAGTGTCGGGACAACCGCATATGGCTACACCTTC. Encoded protein: CAWSVGTTAYGYTF.

This clonotype was observed at least ten times. The V gene is TRBV7-9, the J gene TRBJ2-5, with 9 nucleotides matching TRBD1. The ends lost 6 bases at V and 5 bases at J; junction bases unmatched: 7. CDR3 length: 14 residues. Germline assignment: CDR1 SEHNR and CDR2 FQNEAQ (reference sequence). CDR3 sequence: CASRKRTGAETQYF. The CDR3 nucleotides read TGTGCCAGCAGGAAAAGGACAGGGGCGGAGACCCAGTACTTC.

The chain uses TRBV14 and TRBJ2-7; 10 nucleotides agree with TRBD2. Germline V gene sequence: CDR1 SGHDN, CDR2 FVKESK. The V gene end was trimmed by 2 bases and the J gene end by 4 bases; junction bases not matched to a gene: 8. The CDR3 extends over 16 amino acids. CDR3 coding DNA: TGTGCCAGCAGCCAAAGGGGAGCGGGAGGGCCATACGAGCAGTACTTC. Protein product: CASSQRGAGGPYEQYF.

Comment on this clonotype: A much larger clone differs by one base, so this may be a read error. The chain combines TRBV6-1 with TRBJ1-5; D is possibly TRBD1 (5 bases). The CDR3 is 15 residues long. Germline V lookup: CDR1 MNHNS, CDR2 SASEGT. The CDR3 coding sequence is TGTGCCGGCAGTGAAGAAGACAGTGGCAATCAGCCCCAGCATTTT. Amino acid sequence: CAGSEEDSGNQPQHF.

This clonotype has more than one count but fewer than ten. V usage is TRBV14 and J usage is TRBJ2-2; D might be TRBD2 (5 bases). The CDR3 loop spans 18 amino acids. Germline V gene lookup returns CDR1 SGHDN and CDR2 FVKESK. V gave up 1 base and J gave up 4 bases, with 19 bases separating them. CDR3 sequence: CASSQGPGVTSGTGELFF. CDR3 coding DNA: TGTGCCAGCAGCCAAGGTCCCGGGGTTACCTCGGGCACCGGGGAGCTGTTTTTT.

This clonotype was seen at least ten times. The chain is built from TRBV4-3 and TRBJ2-7; 9 bases fit TRBD2. The V segment lost 0 bases and the J segment 4 bases; nucleotides outside the gene matches: 4. Germline CDR1 is LGHNA and CDR2 is YSLEER. This CDR3 region has 15 residues. CDR3 DNA sequence: TGCGCCAGCAGCCAAGAAACCCTAGCGGGGTACGAGCAGTACTTC. Its protein is CASSQETLAGYEQYF.

Only a few counts were recorded for this clonotype. The chain combines TRBV6-6 with TRBJ2-1; D remains ambiguous. Germline assignment: CDR1 MNHNY and CDR2 SVGAGI (reference sequence). CDR3 length: 12 residues. The V and J ends lost 0 bases and 7 bases respectively, with 4 bases between them. The CDR3 sequence is CASSYSLNEQFF. CDR3 sequence (DNA): TGTGCCAGCAGTTACTCGCTAAATGAGCAGTTCTTC.

The J gene is TRBJ2-7, the V gene TRBV27; 8 bases line up with TRBD1. The CDR3 runs 15 residues. CDR1 is MNHEY, CDR2 SMNVEV, per germline (reference sequence). V lost 6 bases to trimming and J lost 5 bases; unmatched junction nucleotides: 12. The CDR3 reads CASSPRTGGRHEQYF. The DNA of the CDR3 is TGTGCCAGCAGCCCACGTACAGGGGGTAGGCACGAGCAGTACTTC.

This chain uses TRBV4-1 with TRBJ2-3, with 13 positions matching TRBD2. This CDR3 comprises 18 residues. J gave up 1 base and V 2 bases, and 6 bases lay outside the gene matches. Germline CDR1 reads MGHRA; CDR2 reads YSYEKL. The CDR3 nucleotides read TGCGCCAGCAGCCAACCACAAGGACTAGCGGGGGGCACAGATACGCAGTATTTT. Its protein product is CASSQPQGLAGGTDTQYF.

Remarks on this clonotype: One end of the junction varies from germline; a read error may be responsible. This sequence joins TRBV3-1 and TRBJ2-3; D unclear. Germline assignment: CDR1 LGHDT and CDR2 YNNKEL (reference sequence). The CDR3 consists of 13 residues. CDR3 protein: CASSQDSTDTLYF. Written as DNA, the CDR3 is TGTGCCAGCAGCCAAGACAGTACAGATACGCTGTATTTT.